This note documents a single T cell receptor beta chain sequence. What it binds is unknown. Clones were sequenced by immunoSEQ multiplex PCR, and TCRdb holds only the in-frame ones, with some missing. Of just under 20,000 clones listed, roughly 77% are singletons. This record comes from a study of CD4 T cells in relation to SARS-CoV-2 and coronaviruses. The unexposed donors gave CD4+ T cells in about 2010-2019, prior to COVID-19. After about ten days of culture, CD4+ T cells were isolated. Testing used SARS-CoV-2 S/N and four cold-coronavirus spikes on unexposed-donor CD4+ T cells, cells permitting. This sequence was found in a human donor in good health. The sample taken for sequencing was CD4+ T cells from PBMCs, cultured in vitro.

CDR3 sequence (DNA): TGTGCCAGCCGGGTCGTAGCGGAAGCCTACGAGCAGTACTTC. It specifies CASRVVAEAYEQYF. The chain carries TRBV7-2 and TRBJ2-7; perhaps TRBD2 as D (6 bases). The V end lost 8 bases, the J end lost 2 bases, and 16 bases lay between the germline ends. The CDR3 is 14 residues long. From germline, CDR1 is SGHTA and CDR2 FQGNSA.